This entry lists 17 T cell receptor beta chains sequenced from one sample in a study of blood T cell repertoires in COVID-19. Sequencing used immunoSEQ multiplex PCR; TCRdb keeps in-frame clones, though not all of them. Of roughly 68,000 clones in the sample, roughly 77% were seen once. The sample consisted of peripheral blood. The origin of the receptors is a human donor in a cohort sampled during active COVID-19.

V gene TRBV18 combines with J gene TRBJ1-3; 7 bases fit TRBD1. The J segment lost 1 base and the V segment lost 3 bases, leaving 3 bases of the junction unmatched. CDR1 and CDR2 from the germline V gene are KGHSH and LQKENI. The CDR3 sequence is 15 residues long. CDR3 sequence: CASSPRTGSGNTIYF. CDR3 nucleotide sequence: TGTGCCAGCTCACCGAGGACAGGTTCTGGAAACACCATATATTTT.

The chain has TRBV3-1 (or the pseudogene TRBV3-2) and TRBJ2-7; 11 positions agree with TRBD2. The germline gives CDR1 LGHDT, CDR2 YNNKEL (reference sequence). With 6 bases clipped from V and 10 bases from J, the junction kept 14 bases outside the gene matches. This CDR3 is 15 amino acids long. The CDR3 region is CASSRGGLADSLQYF. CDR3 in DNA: TGTGCCAGCAGTCGAGGGGGACTAGCGGACTCTTTACAGTACTTC.

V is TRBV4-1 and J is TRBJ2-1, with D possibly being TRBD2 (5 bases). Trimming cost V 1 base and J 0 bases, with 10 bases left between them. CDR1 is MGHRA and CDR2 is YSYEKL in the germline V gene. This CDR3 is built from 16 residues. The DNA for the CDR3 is TGCGCCAGCAGCCAAGGCGGGTTCAGCTCCTACAATGAGCAGTTCTTC. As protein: CASSQGGFSSYNEQFF.

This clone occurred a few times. The CDR3 DNA follows: TGTGCCAGCAGCTTATCCGGGAGTGAGCAGTACTTC. Protein sequence: CASSLSGSEQYF. The rearrangement uses TRBV7-9 and TRBJ2-7, with a weak D call TRBD2 (6 bases). From germline, CDR1 is SEHNR and CDR2 FQNEAQ (reference sequence). Trimming removed 2 bases at V and 7 bases at J, with 9 bases between. The CDR3 has 12 amino acids.

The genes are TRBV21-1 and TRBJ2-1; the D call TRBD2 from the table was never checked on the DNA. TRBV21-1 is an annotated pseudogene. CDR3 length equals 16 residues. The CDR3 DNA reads TGTGCCAGCAGCAAGAAGGTCGGGGTAACGTACAATGAGCAGTTCTTC. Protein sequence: CASSKKVGVTYNEQFF.

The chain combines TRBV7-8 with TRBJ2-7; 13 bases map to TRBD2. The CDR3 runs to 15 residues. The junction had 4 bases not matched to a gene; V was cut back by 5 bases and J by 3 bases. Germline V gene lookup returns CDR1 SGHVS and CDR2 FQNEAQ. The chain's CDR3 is CASSPRTSGSYEQYF. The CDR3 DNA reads TGTGCCAGCAGCCCCCGGACTAGCGGGAGCTACGAGCAGTACTTC. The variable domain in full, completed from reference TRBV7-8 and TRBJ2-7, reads GAGVSQSPRYKVAKRGQDVALRCDPISGHVSLFWYQQALGQGPEFLTYFQNEAQLDKSGLPSDRFFAERPEGSVSTLKIQRTQQEDSAVYLCASSPRTSGSYEQYFGPGTRLTVT.

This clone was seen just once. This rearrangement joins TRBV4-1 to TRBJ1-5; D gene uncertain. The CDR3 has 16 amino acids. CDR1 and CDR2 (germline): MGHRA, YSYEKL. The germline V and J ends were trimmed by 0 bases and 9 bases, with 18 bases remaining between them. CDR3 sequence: CASSQEGLGGLGPQHF. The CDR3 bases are TGCGCCAGCAGCCAAGAGGGTCTTGGAGGGCTCGGGCCCCAGCATTTT.

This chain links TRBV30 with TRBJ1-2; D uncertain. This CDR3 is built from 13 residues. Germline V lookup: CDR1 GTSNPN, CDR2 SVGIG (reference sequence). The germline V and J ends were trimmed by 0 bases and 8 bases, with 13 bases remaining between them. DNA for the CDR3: TGTGCCTGGAGTGTACTGAGGGCGCGGGGCTACACCTTC. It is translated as CAWSVLRARGYTF.

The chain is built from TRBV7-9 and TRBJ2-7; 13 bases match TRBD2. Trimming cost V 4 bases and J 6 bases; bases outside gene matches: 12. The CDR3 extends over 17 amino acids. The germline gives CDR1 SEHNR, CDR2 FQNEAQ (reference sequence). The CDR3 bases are TGTGCCAGCAGCTCCTTGACTAGCGGGAGGCTGATGGGCGAGCAGTACTTC. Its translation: CASSSLTSGRLMGEQYF.

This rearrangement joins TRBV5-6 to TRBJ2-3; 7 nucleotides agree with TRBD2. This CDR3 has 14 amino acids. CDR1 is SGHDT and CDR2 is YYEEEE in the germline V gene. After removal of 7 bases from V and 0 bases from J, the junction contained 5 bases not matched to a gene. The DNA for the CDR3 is TGTGCCAGCGGGACTAAAGGGAGCACAGATACGCAGTATTTT. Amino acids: CASGTKGSTDTQYF.

Here the CDR3 DNA reads TGTGCCTGGAGTCAAGAGGGACTAGGGTCAACCAATGAGCAGTTCTTC. This sequence encodes CAWSQEGLGSTNEQFF. This chain uses TRBV30 with TRBJ2-1; 8 bases fit TRBD2. J was trimmed by 6 bases and V by 2 bases; bases with no gene match: 12. The CDR3 is 16 residues long. The V gene's germline CDR1 is GTSNPN and CDR2 SVGIG (reference sequence). Full variable domain (remainder filled in from reference TRBV30 and TRBJ2-1): SQTIHQWPATLVQPVGSPLSLECTVEGTSNPNLYWYRQAAGRGLQLLFYSVGIGQISSEVPQNLSASRPQDRQFILSSKKLLLSDSGFYLCAWSQEGLGSTNEQFFGPGTRLTVL.

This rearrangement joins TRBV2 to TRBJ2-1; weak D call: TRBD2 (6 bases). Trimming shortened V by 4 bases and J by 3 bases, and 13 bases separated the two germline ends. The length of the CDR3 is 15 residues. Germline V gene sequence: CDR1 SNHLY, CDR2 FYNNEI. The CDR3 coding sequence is TGTGCCAGCAGTGGGAGGGCTAGCGTCTACAATGAGCAGTTCTTC. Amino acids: CASSGRASVYNEQFF.

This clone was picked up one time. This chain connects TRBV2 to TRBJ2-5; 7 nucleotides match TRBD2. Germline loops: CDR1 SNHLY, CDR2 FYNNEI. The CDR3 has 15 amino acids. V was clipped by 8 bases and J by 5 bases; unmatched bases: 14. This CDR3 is CASRWGGTPRETQYF. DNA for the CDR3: TGTGCCAGCCGGTGGGGAGGGACTCCCCGGGAGACCCAGTACTTC.

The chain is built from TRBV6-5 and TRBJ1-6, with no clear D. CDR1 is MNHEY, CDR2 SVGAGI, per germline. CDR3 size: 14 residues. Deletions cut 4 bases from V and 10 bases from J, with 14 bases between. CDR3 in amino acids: CASSSLAARSPLHF. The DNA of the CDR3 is TGTGCCAGCAGTTCCCTAGCCGCGCGCTCACCCCTCCACTTT.

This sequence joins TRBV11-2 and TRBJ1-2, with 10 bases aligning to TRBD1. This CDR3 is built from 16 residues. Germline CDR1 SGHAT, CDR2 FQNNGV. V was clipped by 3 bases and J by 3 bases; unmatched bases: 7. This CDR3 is CASSFGTGANYYGYTF. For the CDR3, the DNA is TGTGCCAGCAGCTTCGGGACAGGGGCGAACTACTATGGCTACACCTTC.

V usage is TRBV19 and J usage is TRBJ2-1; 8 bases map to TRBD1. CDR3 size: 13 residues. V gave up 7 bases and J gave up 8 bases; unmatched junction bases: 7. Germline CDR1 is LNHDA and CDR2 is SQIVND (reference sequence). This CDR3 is CASIQPGQDEQFF. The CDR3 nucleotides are TGTGCCAGTATTCAACCGGGACAGGATGAGCAGTTCTTC.

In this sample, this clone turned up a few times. Written as DNA, the CDR3 is TGCAGTGCTAGACGAGAGTACGAGCAGTACTTC. It encodes CSARREYEQYF. The chain links TRBV20-1 to TRBJ2-7; D unresolved. The CDR3 spans 11 residues. Per germline, CDR1 DFQATT and CDR2 SNEGSKA (reference sequence). Trimming shortened V by 2 bases and J by 4 bases, and 6 bases separated the two germline ends.